The clone carrying this TCR beta chain has just a few counts. The antigen remains undetermined. This sample was included in a study of CD8 T cells in ankylosing spondylitis. Libraries of TCR beta came from quantitative 5'-RACE with molecular barcodes. Via MiXCR, TCRdb re-called the 5' RACE reads, giving one row per CDR3 protein. There are 670,000 or so distinct CDR3 sequences in the sample; 15% to 20% occur only once, and around 19% lies in the top ten. Regarding the study as a whole: As reported, disease-linked clones showed significant enrichment in matched ankylosing spondylitis synovial fluid. One TCR beta motif, made up of under ten highly homologous variants, appeared characteristic of ankylosing spondylitis blood. Some of the motif variants had earlier been found in reactive arthritis patients' fluid and blood.

V shed 1 base and J shed 0 bases, with 13 bases lying between them. Germline assignment: CDR1 DFQATT and CDR2 SNEGSKA (reference sequence). The CDR3 spans 16 residues. The chain is built from TRBV20-1 and TRBJ1-3; D ambiguous. This TCR derives from a male donor with ankylosing spondylitis. The sequenced sample was blood, either unsorted or a sorted T cell fraction (not recorded which). CDR3: CSARVRRSSSGNTIYF. In DNA, the CDR3 is TGCAGTGCTAGAGTTCGCAGGTCTTCCTCTGGAAACACCATATATTTT.